This TCR beta chain was captured by sequencing in a study of T-cell reconstitution after alpha-beta-depleted transplantation in children (dated by TCRdb to 2016 to 2017). Background for the entire study: The study quantitatively tracked T-cell immune reconstitution after TCRalphabeta/CD19-depleted allogeneic hematopoietic cell transplantation in children using TCR repertoire profiling. What the authors observed across the whole study: Hyperexpanded clone frequencies declined over subsequent months; after one year, T-cell counts and TCRbeta diversity were mostly attributed to newly produced T cells. About two months after transplant, the apparently early recovery of alphabetaT-cell counts reportedly depended on just several hundred clones that had expanded rapidly and came from non-depleted graft cells. In some patients, the high TCRbeta diversity seen at day 60 was put down to recipient T cells and intrathymic progenitors that had survived conditioning.

Taken with the paper, the label for treatment or condition translates to: allogeneic hematopoietic cell transplantation with graft depleted of TCRalphabeta T cells and CD19 B cells. The transplant recipients were children given TCRalphabeta/CD19-depleted allogeneic hematopoietic cell grafts. Note on this clonotype: The antigen it recognizes is unknown. The sample holds no much larger clone one base away, and base qualities are not on file.

Preparation of the library involved PCR. The sequencing machine was an Illumina HiSeq 2500. TCR libraries were prepared with molecular barcoding, using unique molecular identifiers to normalize TCRbeta repertoire quantification. The raw public reads went through TCRdb reprocessing: fastp at Q25, MiXCR clone calling, in-frame beta chains kept. Every CDR3 protein is listed once, alongside the most common genes and DNA of its rows. In this sample the table shows a few hundred thousand distinct CDR3 sequences, 10% to 15% of which occur a single time. The ten largest make up about 2% of the sample. V was cut back by 5 bases and J by 2 bases, leaving a gap of 19 bases between them. Including cysteine and phenylalanine, the CDR3 has 16 amino acids. Only CDR3 DNA is held: 48 bases, read in frame from base 1. CDR1 and CDR2, per the germline V gene, are MDHEN and SYDVKM.

The source of this sequence is a male patient younger than 18 who had a stem cell transplant for acute myeloid leukemia, so the T cells may come from the graft donor. The rearrangement combines TRBV28 with TRBJ2-7, and perhaps TRBD1 as D gene, on 6 matching bases. The specimen was PBMCs, mostly from graft donor cells, collected 360 days after TCRalphabeta/CD19-depleted stem cell transplant. DNA sequence: TGTGCCAGCAGTAACACCGGGACAAGGGATACCTACGAGCAGTACTTC. It is translated as CASSNTGTRDTYEQYF.